The clone carrying this T cell receptor (beta chain) was counted ten times or more. Its antigen remains unknown. One junction end does not reproduce the germline sequence, and a read error may be involved. The sample belongs to a study of T cell repertoires in cytomegalovirus infection. The overall study: CMV epitopes, recently identified HLA-C-restricted and well-studied HLA-B-restricted, were used. TCR beta signatures that were public indicated CMV infection and matching HLA type.

Study findings and constraints: The ex vivo response was dominated by HLA-C-restricted CMV-specific TCR beta clonotypes.

CDR3 length: 13 residues. Germline CDR1 and CDR2: MNHEY and SMNVEV (reference sequence). TCRdb re-derived calls from the reads in MiXCR, one entry per CDR3 protein. The table has about 900,000 distinct CDR3 sequences, roughly 31% seen once. This sequence originates from a human donor in good health (CMV status not recorded). Some clones in this sample may be carry-over from other donors' samples. Here the sequenced sample was cultured CD8+ T cells from PBMCs, taken from culture after CMV antigen stimulation. V and J are TRBV27 and TRBJ1-5; D unclear. Written as DNA, the CDR3 is TGTGCCAGCAGCTTATCGGCAAATCAGCCCCAGCATTTT. Encoded protein: CASSLSANQPQHF.